The 17 T cell receptor beta chains reported below all come from one sample, sequenced in a study of early T cells in non-severe SARS-CoV-2 infection. MiXCR was run by TCRdb on the 5' RACE reads, yielding one entry per CDR3 protein. This table holds roughly 100,000 distinct CDR3 sequences, under 15% found once. Sequencing was done on a sample of whole blood. These receptors all stem from an adult who was a healthcare worker with PCR-confirmed SARS-CoV-2 infection or an uninfected control (not recorded which).

Concerning this clonotype: A much larger clone differs by one base, so this may be a read error. V usage is TRBV19 and J usage is TRBJ2-1, with 8 bases fitting TRBD2. This CDR3 is built from 17 residues. After removal of 2 bases from V and 7 bases from J, the junction contained 13 bases not matched to a gene. CDR1 LNHDA and CDR2 SQIVND come from the germline V gene (reference sequence). The DNA for the CDR3 is TGTGCCAGTAGTATAATACCACTAGCGGTCCGAACAAATGAGCAGTTCTTC. This encodes CASSIIPLAVRTNEQFF.

This clonotype has only a few counts. V usage is TRBV28 and J usage is TRBJ2-3; the D call may be TRBD1 or TRBD2 (7 bases each). CDR1 is MDHEN and CDR2 is SYDVKM in the germline V gene. CDR3 length: 16 amino acids. Trimming took off 5 bases at V and 3 bases at J, with 18 bases between the two ends. The CDR3 DNA reads as TGTGCCAGCAGTAAACGAGGGAGGGGGCGGACAGATACGCAGTATTTT. Translating gives CASSKRGRGRTDTQYF.

In this sample, this clonotype turned up many times. V and J are TRBV12-3 or TRBV12-4 and TRBJ2-1; tentative D call: TRBD2 (6 bases). The V gene lost 6 bases and the J gene lost 4 bases, with 13 bases spanning the gap. The CDR3 contains 14 residues. CDR3 in amino acids: CASRLGAGYNEQFF. The CDR3, as DNA: TGTGCCAGCAGACTAGGGGCGGGATACAATGAGCAGTTCTTC.

The rearrangement uses TRBV7-2 and TRBJ2-3; TRBD2 matches at 12 bases. CDR1 SGHTA and CDR2 FQGNSA come from the germline V gene. There are 16 residues in the CDR3. J gave up 7 bases and V 1 base, and 6 bases lay outside the gene matches. CDR3 nucleotides: TGTGCCAGCAGCTTAGGGGCTAGCGGGAGGGGAAATACGCAGTATTTT. Its translation: CASSLGASGRGNTQYF.

This clonotype was observed at least ten times. The gene calls are TRBV5-6 and TRBJ2-5; tentative D call: TRBD1 (5 bases). V was trimmed by 0 bases and J by 3 bases, leaving 15 bases between them. The V gene's germline CDR1 is SGHDT and CDR2 YYEEEE. The CDR3 loop spans 16 amino acids. CDR3 loop: CASSLVLSQGKETQYF. For the CDR3, the DNA is TGTGCCAGCAGCTTGGTGCTATCGCAGGGAAAAGAGACCCAGTACTTC.

The chain joins TRBV6-2 or TRBV6-3 to TRBJ1-5, with a tentative D call TRBD1 (5 bases). V lost 6 bases and J 6 bases, leaving 15 bases between the germline ends. Germline V lookup: CDR1 MNHEY, CDR2 SVGEGT. This CDR3 comprises 14 residues. In nucleotides, the CDR3 is TGTGCCAGCAGATATGACAGTTACAGTCAGCCCCAGCATTTT. The encoded protein is CASRYDSYSQPQHF.

The chain has TRBV10-3 and TRBJ2-7; D gene unclear. Germline V gene data show CDR1 as ENHRY and CDR2 as SYGVKD. The V and J ends lost 0 bases and 5 bases respectively, with 8 bases between them. The CDR3 loop spans 13 amino acids. The CDR3 DNA follows: TGTGCCATCAGTGAGTCAAACACCCACGAGCAGTACTTC. It codes for CAISESNTHEQYF.

The chain links TRBV11-2 to TRBJ2-1; possible D gene TRBD1, 7 bases. This CDR3 spans 16 amino acids. The germline V gene has CDR1 SGHAT and CDR2 FQNNGV. The V end lost 2 bases, the J end lost 0 bases, and 11 bases lay between the germline ends. CDR3 nucleotide sequence: TGTGCCAGCAGCTTAAGGGGGGACAGCTCCTACAATGAGCAGTTCTTC. Amino acid sequence: CASSLRGDSSYNEQFF.

The chain links TRBV30 to TRBJ2-1; maybe TRBD1 (6 bases). The CDR3 runs to 12 residues. Trimming stripped 0 bases from V and 6 bases from J, with 6 bases between. Germline V gene data show CDR1 as GTSNPN and CDR2 as SVGIG (reference sequence). The CDR3 sequence: CAWSVQGNEQFF. CDR3 sequence (DNA): TGTGCCTGGAGTGTACAGGGCAATGAGCAGTTCTTC.

In nucleotides, the CDR3 is TGTGCCAGCAGCGCGCAGGCCCGGGGGATTTTACTACGGTTCTTC. It translates to CASSAQARGILLRFF. The chain is built from TRBV5-6 and TRBJ2-1; TRBD2 is a possible D gene (6 bases). This CDR3 region has 15 residues. V lost 4 bases and J lost 15, with 26 bases in between. CDR1 and CDR2 from the germline V gene are SGHDT and YYEEEE. The whole variable domain, remainder taken from reference TRBV5-6 and TRBJ2-1, is DAGVTQSPTHLIKTRGQQVTLRCSPKSGHDTVSWYQQALGQGPQFIFQYYEEEERQRGNFPDRFSGHQFPNYSSELNVNALLLGDSALYLCASSAQARGILLRFFGPGTRLTVL.

This clonotype was seen just once. A much larger clone differs from this one at a single base, so this may be a read error. V usage is TRBV28 and J usage is TRBJ2-1; 9 bases agree with TRBD1. This CDR3 spans 13 amino acids. The V gene's germline CDR1 is MDHEN and CDR2 SYDVKM. CDR3 sequence reads: CANSLRQGDEQFF. As DNA, the CDR3 is TGTGCCAACAGTTTACGACAGGGGGATGAGCAGTTCTTC. Variable domain in full (rest from reference TRBV28 and TRBJ2-1): DVKVTQSSRYLVKRTGEKVFLECVQDMDHENMFWYRQDPGLGLRLIYFSYDVKMKEKGDIPEGYSVSREKKERFSLILESASTNQTSMYLCANSLRQGDEQFFGPGTRLTVL.

This clonotype was seen at least ten times. The chain has TRBV10-2 and TRBJ2-5; 7 nucleotides match TRBD2. Germline V lookup: CDR1 WSHSY, CDR2 SAAADI. V was clipped by 5 bases and J by 4 bases; unmatched bases: 7. The CDR3 sequence is 14 residues long. CDR3 sequence reads: CASSSGTTIETQYF. CDR3 bases: TGCGCCAGCAGTTCCGGGACTACCATAGAGACCCAGTACTTC.

This clonotype was counted between two and nine times. V is TRBV12-3 or TRBV12-4 and J is TRBJ1-4; TRBD1 is a possible D gene (5 bases). V dropped 2 bases and J dropped 5 bases, with 9 bases sitting between them. There are 14 residues in the CDR3. The CDR3 spells CASSLQGANEKLFF. In DNA, the CDR3 is TGTGCCAGCAGTTTACAGGGAGCCAATGAAAAACTGTTTTTT.

The table lists this clonotype with many counts. The genes are TRBV6-2 or TRBV6-3 and TRBJ1-1; no definite D call. This CDR3 has 12 amino acids. CDR1 is MNHEY, CDR2 SVGEGT, per germline. Trimming took off 5 bases at V and 7 bases at J, with 11 bases between the two ends. This CDR3 reads CASSRGPNEAFF. DNA of the CDR3: TGTGCCAGCAGTCGCGGGCCGAATGAAGCTTTCTTT.

This clonotype was picked up many times. One end of the junction does not line up with germline, which may come from a read error. The CDR3 loop reads CSVEGGTEAFF. The CDR3 nucleotides are TGCAGCGTTGAGGGTGGCACTGAAGCCTTCTTT. The chain uses TRBV29-1 and TRBJ1-1; no reliable D call. The germline V gene encodes CDR1 SQVTM and CDR2 ANQGSEA. This CDR3 has 11 residues.

This chain connects TRBV20-1 to TRBJ2-7; 10 bases agree with TRBD2. V lost 6 bases and J lost 6; bases outside the gene matches: 5. In germline, CDR1 is DFQATT, CDR2 SNEGSKA (reference sequence). CDR3 size: 12 residues. CDR3 region: CSAIAGGLEQYF. In DNA form, the CDR3 reads TGCAGTGCGATAGCGGGAGGTCTCGAGCAGTACTTC.

This clonotype was seen ten or more times. The chain couples TRBV29-1 to TRBJ2-3; 7 nucleotides match TRBD2. This CDR3 spans 13 amino acids. V was clipped by 6 bases and J by 6 bases; unmatched bases: 9. Germline CDR1 is SQVTM and CDR2 is ANQGSEA. The chain's CDR3 is CSVEQRDRDTQYF. The CDR3, as DNA: TGCAGCGTAGAGCAGCGGGACCGGGATACGCAGTATTTT.